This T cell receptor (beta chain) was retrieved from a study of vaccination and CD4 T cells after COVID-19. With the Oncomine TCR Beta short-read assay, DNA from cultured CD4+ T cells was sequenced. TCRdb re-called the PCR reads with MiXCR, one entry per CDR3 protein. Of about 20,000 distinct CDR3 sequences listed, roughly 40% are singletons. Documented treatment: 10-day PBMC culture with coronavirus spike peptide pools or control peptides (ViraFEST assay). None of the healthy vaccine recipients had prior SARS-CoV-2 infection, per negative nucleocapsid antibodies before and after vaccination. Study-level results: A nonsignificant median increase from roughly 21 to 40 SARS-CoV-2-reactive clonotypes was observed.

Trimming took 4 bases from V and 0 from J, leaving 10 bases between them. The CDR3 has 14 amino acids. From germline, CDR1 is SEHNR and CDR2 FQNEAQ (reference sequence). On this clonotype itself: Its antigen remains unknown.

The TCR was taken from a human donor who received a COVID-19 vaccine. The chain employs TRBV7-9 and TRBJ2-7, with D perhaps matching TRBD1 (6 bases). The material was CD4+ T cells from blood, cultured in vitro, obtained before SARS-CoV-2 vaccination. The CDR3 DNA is TGTGCCAGCAGCTCGGACAGCTTCTCCTACGAGCAGTACTTC. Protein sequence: CASSSDSFSYEQYF.